This passage covers 30 T cell receptor beta chains from one sample sequenced in a study of blood T cell repertoires in COVID-19. Generated by immunoSEQ multiplex PCR, the TCRdb table keeps only in-frame clones and is missing some. The sample includes 150,000 to 200,000 clones, around 90% of them seen just once. Source material: PBMCs or T cells enriched from blood (not recorded which). The receptors derive from a woman aged 18-30 years who had recovered from COVID-19.

This clone was detected only a few times. The chain uses TRBV7-8 and TRBJ2-1; weak D call: TRBD2 (6 bases). The V gene's germline CDR1 is SGHVS and CDR2 FQNEAQ. Between the trimmed V and J ends, which lost 2 bases and 0 bases, there was a span of 14 bases. The CDR3 covers 17 residues. DNA of the CDR3: TGTGCCAGCAGCTTATTGGAGACTAGGAGCTCCTACAATGAGCAGTTCTTC. Protein: CASSLLETRSSYNEQFF.

J is TRBJ1-1 and V is TRBV25-1, with D tentatively TRBD1 (5 bases). V lost 1 base, J lost 8 bases, and 14 bases lay in between. Germline V gene sequence: CDR1 MGHDK, CDR2 SYGVNS. The CDR3 is 14 amino acids. This chain's CDR3 is CASSELGGVGEAFF. CDR3 in DNA: TGTGCCAGCAGTGAATTGGGAGGGGTGGGGGAAGCTTTCTTT.

The rearrangement uses TRBV15 and TRBJ1-5; 8 positions agree with TRBD1. The CDR3 sequence is 14 residues long. Germline CDR1 reads LNHNV; CDR2 reads YYDKDF (reference sequence). Trimming took 1 base from V and 6 from J; bases not matched to a gene: 2. In DNA, the CDR3 is TGTGCCACCAGCAGAGCCACAGGGGGTCAGCCCCAGCATTTT. As protein: CATSRATGGQPQHF.

The J gene is TRBJ2-7, the V gene TRBV30; 9 bases map to TRBD2. The CDR3 has 12 residues. The ends lost 4 bases at V and 10 bases at J; junction bases unmatched: 8. Germline CDR1 and CDR2: GTSNPN and SVGIG (reference sequence). CDR3 nucleotides: TGTGCCTGGAACGGCGGGGGGGGCCTACAGTACTTC. Encoded protein: CAWNGGGGLQYF.

The chain couples TRBV7-9 to TRBJ2-7; 7 bases line up with TRBD1. The junction had 7 bases not matched to a gene; V was cut back by 5 bases and J by 3 bases. Germline CDR1 is SEHNR and CDR2 is FQNEAQ (reference sequence). The CDR3 spans 14 residues. CDR3 DNA sequence: TGTGCCAGCAGCCTACAGGGGAGCCTCTACGAGCAGTACTTC. It specifies CASSLQGSLYEQYF.

This clone was picked up a small number of times. The chain has TRBV12-1 and TRBJ1-5; the D segment call TRBD1 is taken from the table without a DNA check. TRBV12-1 is a listed pseudogene. This CDR3 contains 20 residues. The DNA for the CDR3 is TGTGCCAGCACCTTCAGGTCGTATACAGGGATTAGGCAAGAAAATCAGCCCCAGCATTTT. Protein: CASTFRSYTGIRQENQPQHF.

This clone occurred once. This chain joins TRBV6-5 and TRBJ1-2; TRBD1 matches 7 bases. Trimming took 5 bases from V and 3 from J; bases not matched to a gene: 3. The CDR3 loop spans 13 amino acids. The germline gives CDR1 MNHEY, CDR2 SVGAGI. CDR3 bases: TGTGCCAGCAGTAGTGACAGGGACTATGGCTACACCTTC. This gives the protein CASSSDRDYGYTF.

This chain uses TRBV18 with TRBJ1-2; 8 bases are a match to TRBD1. The CDR3 is made up of 15 amino acids. V shed 1 base and J 4 bases; nucleotides not matched to a gene: 5. Germline CDR1 and CDR2: KGHSH and LQKENI. The CDR3: CASSPRQGPSYGYTF. CDR3 coding DNA: TGTGCCAGCTCACCACGACAGGGGCCCAGCTATGGCTACACCTTC.

The genes are TRBV29-1 and TRBJ2-7, with 10 bases identical to TRBD1. The CDR3 covers 16 residues. The germline gives CDR1 SQVTM, CDR2 ANQGSEA. V trimming: 2 bases; J trimming: 6 bases; junction bases outside the gene matches: 13. CDR3 nucleotide sequence: TGCAGCGTTGAAAGACCGAGGACAGGGGGGCTTATCGAGCAGTACTTC. Translation gives CSVERPRTGGLIEQYF.

This sequence joins TRBV4-3 and TRBJ1-4; unclear D gene. Between the trimmed V and J ends, which lost 1 base and 7 bases, there was a span of 7 bases. CDR1 LGHNA and CDR2 YSLEER come from the germline V gene. This CDR3 has 13 residues. The CDR3 loop is CASSQAGLEKLFF. CDR3 nucleotide sequence: TGCGCCAGCAGCCAAGCTGGGCTTGAAAAACTGTTTTTT.

Only one count was recorded for this clone. The DNA for the CDR3 is TGTGCCAGCAGACATCCGGGACTGGGATCCTACGAGCAGTACTTC. It encodes CASRHPGLGSYEQYF. The chain uses TRBV28 and TRBJ2-7; possibly TRBD2 for D (6 bases). The CDR3 sequence is 15 residues long. V lost 6 bases and J lost 1, with 16 bases in between. Germline V gives CDR1 MDHEN, CDR2 SYDVKM.

V usage is TRBV3-1 (or the pseudogene TRBV3-2) and J usage is TRBJ2-1, with 7 bases aligning to TRBD1. Germline V gene data show CDR1 as LGHDT and CDR2 as YNNKEL (reference sequence). The CDR3 has 14 amino acids. V trimming: 1 base; J trimming: 9 bases; junction bases outside the gene matches: 6. CDR3 bases: TGTGCCAGCAGCCAAGGGCCCTCAGGGGGTGAGCAGTTCTTC. Its translation: CASSQGPSGGEQFF.

The V call is TRBV28, the J call TRBJ2-5; 13 bases fit TRBD2. V lost 6 bases, J lost 5 bases, and 12 bases stayed unmatched. Germline CDR1 MDHEN, CDR2 SYDVKM. The length of the CDR3 is 17 residues. This CDR3 is CASSPWTSGRSRETQYF. CDR3 DNA sequence: TGTGCCAGCAGCCCCTGGACTAGCGGGAGAAGTCGCGAGACCCAGTACTTC.

The chain uses TRBV4-2 and TRBJ2-3, with TRBD2 identical over 8 bases. The junction had 5 bases not matched to a gene; V was cut back by 4 bases and J by 2 bases. Germline-derived CDR1 and CDR2 are LGHNA and YNFKEQ. The length of the CDR3 is 15 residues. The CDR3 bases are TGTGCCAGCAGCCCCATAGCGGGGCTCACAGATACGCAGTATTTT. It yields the protein CASSPIAGLTDTQYF.

The genes are TRBV18 and TRBJ1-4; TRBD1 is a possible D gene (6 bases). Germline V gene lookup returns CDR1 KGHSH and CDR2 LQKENI. The CDR3 runs to 15 residues. Trimming removed 2 bases at V and 8 bases at J, with 15 bases between. CDR3 DNA: TGTGCCAGCTCACCAAGGTCGGGGGGCCAGGAAAAACTGTTTTTT. This encodes CASSPRSGGQEKLFF.

This clone came up once. This chain connects TRBV27 to TRBJ1-5; TRBD1 might be the D (6 bases). The germline gives CDR1 MNHEY, CDR2 SMNVEV (reference sequence). The V end lost 6 bases, the J end lost 7 bases, and 13 bases lay between the germline ends. CDR3 length: 13 amino acids. The chain's CDR3 is CASSNRDGQPQHF. As DNA, the CDR3 is TGTGCCAGCAGCAACAGGGACGGCCAGCCCCAGCATTTT.

J is TRBJ1-1 and V is TRBV19; D may be TRBD1 (5 bases). CDR1 and CDR2 from the germline V gene are LNHDA and SQIVND (reference sequence). Trimming pared 1 base from V and 4 bases from J, leaving 10 bases between. The CDR3 is 14 amino acids. The CDR3 region is CASSIGPGATEAFF. The CDR3 coding sequence is TGTGCCAGTAGTATAGGGCCTGGGGCCACTGAAGCTTTCTTT.

This clone came up once. The chain couples TRBV5-1 to TRBJ1-1; D uncertain. The germline V gene has CDR1 SGHRS and CDR2 YFSETQ. CDR3 size: 11 residues. Trimming shortened V by 4 bases and J by 9 bases, and 10 bases separated the two germline ends. The CDR3 is CASSPGSQAFF. CDR3 DNA: TGCGCCAGCAGCCCCGGGTCCCAAGCTTTCTTT.

The genes are TRBV27 and TRBJ2-4; no firm D call. Germline V CDR1 and CDR2: MNHEY, SMNVEV (reference sequence). Trimming removed 0 bases from V and 5 bases from J, with 5 bases in between. The CDR3 is 13 residues long. CDR3 residues: CASSLSTENIQYF. DNA for the CDR3: TGTGCCAGCAGTTTATCCACAGAAAACATTCAGTACTTC.

The chain has TRBV5-6 and TRBJ1-4; 7 bases line up with TRBD1. This CDR3 has 15 amino acids. V trimming: 4 bases; J trimming: 7 bases; junction bases outside the gene matches: 10. Germline loops: CDR1 SGHDT, CDR2 YYEEEE. The CDR3, as DNA: TGTGCCAGCAGCCACCGACAGGGCGTTAGTGAAAAACTGTTTTTT. Its translation: CASSHRQGVSEKLFF.

V gene TRBV5-1 combines with J gene TRBJ1-2, with D maybe TRBD1 (6 bases). Germline V gene data show CDR1 as SGHRS and CDR2 as YFSETQ. V gave up 4 bases and J gave up 7 bases, with 17 bases separating them. The CDR3 spans 14 residues. Here the CDR3 DNA reads TGCGCCAGCAGCCCCCCTTGGGGGCTCCCTGGCTACACCTTC. This gives the protein CASSPPWGLPGYTF.

The rearrangement joins TRBV28 to TRBJ1-2; no firm D call. Deletions cut 5 bases from V and 7 bases from J, with 17 bases between. CDR3 size: 14 residues. The germline gives CDR1 MDHEN, CDR2 SYDVKM. The chain's CDR3 is CASSATVSTPGYTF. The CDR3 region has the DNA TGTGCCAGCAGTGCTACCGTGTCGACACCTGGCTACACCTTC.

The chain has TRBV9 and TRBJ1-6; TRBD1 agrees at 11 bases. V was clipped by 4 bases and J by 10 bases; unmatched bases: 7. The CDR3 is 15 amino acids. The germline V gene encodes CDR1 SGDLS and CDR2 YYNGEE. The CDR3 region has the DNA TGTGCCAGCAGCTTTTTGGACAGGGGGCTGTCACCCCTCCACTTT. Its translation is CASSFLDRGLSPLHF.

This chain joins TRBV27 and TRBJ2-1; D not certain. The germline V gene encodes CDR1 MNHEY and CDR2 SMNVEV (reference sequence). Trimming removed 5 bases at V and 3 bases at J, with 5 bases between. This CDR3 region has 12 residues. CDR3 in amino acids: CASSPNYNEQFF. CDR3 in DNA: TGTGCCAGCAGTCCCAACTACAATGAGCAGTTCTTC.

The gene calls are TRBV28 and TRBJ2-7; 9 nucleotides agree with TRBD1. From germline, CDR1 is MDHEN and CDR2 SYDVKM. V lost 7 bases, J lost 4 bases, and 11 bases stayed unmatched. The CDR3 consists of 15 residues. Here the CDR3 reads CASTTLTGGFYEQYF. Written as DNA, the CDR3 is TGTGCCAGCACCACCCTTACAGGGGGCTTTTACGAGCAGTACTTC.

V and J are TRBV7-2 and TRBJ1-5; D might be TRBD1 (5 bases). V lost 3 bases and J 11 bases, leaving 14 bases between the germline ends. This CDR3 is built from 13 residues. Looked up from germline, CDR1 is SGHTA and CDR2 is FQGNSA. CDR3 amino acids: CASSLGQRSAQHF. CDR3 in DNA: TGTGCCAGCAGCTTGGGGCAGAGATCAGCCCAGCATTTT.

V gene TRBV7-2 combines with J gene TRBJ1-4; 7 bases are shared with TRBD1. The CDR3 is 17 amino acids. CDR1 is SGHTA and CDR2 is FQGNSA in the germline V gene. J lost 3 bases, V lost 2 bases, and 9 bases had no gene match. Written as DNA, the CDR3 is TGTGCCAGCAGCTTATTAAAGGGGGCGCCGGCTAATGAAAAACTGTTTTTT. This encodes CASSLLKGAPANEKLFF. Combining the CDR3 with reference TRBV7-2 and TRBJ1-4 gives the whole variable domain GAGVSQSPSNKVTEKGKDVELRCDPISGHTALYWYRQSLGQGLEFLIYFQGNSAPDKSGLPSDRFSAERTGGSVSTLTIQRTQQEDSAVYLCASSLLKGAPANEKLFFGSGTQLSVL.

This chain links TRBV9 with TRBJ2-7; TRBD2 might be the D (6 bases). The CDR3 is made up of 16 amino acids. Germline-derived CDR1 and CDR2 are SGDLS and YYNGEE. Trimming pared 3 bases from V and 2 bases from J, leaving 18 bases between. The CDR3 loop reads CASSAGRDSGAYEQYF. In nucleotides, the CDR3 is TGTGCCAGCAGCGCAGGGCGGGATAGCGGCGCCTACGAGCAGTACTTC. Variable domain in full (rest from reference TRBV9 and TRBJ2-7): DSGVTQTPKHLITATGQRVTLRCSPRSGDLSVYWYQQSLDQGLQFLIQYYNGEERAKGNILERFSAQQFPDLHSELNLSSLELGDSALYFCASSAGRDSGAYEQYFGPGTRLTVT.

J is TRBJ2-7 and V is TRBV15; 7 nucleotides agree with TRBD2. This CDR3 is 17 amino acids long. The junction had 12 bases not matched to a gene; V was cut back by 0 bases and J by 4 bases. Germline V gene lookup returns CDR1 LNHNV and CDR2 YYDKDF (reference sequence). The CDR3 nucleotides read TGTGCCACCAGCAGAGATACTGGGACTAAAATAAGATACGAGCAGTACTTC. Its translation is CATSRDTGTKIRYEQYF.

V usage is TRBV20-1 and J usage is TRBJ2-7; 7 nucleotides align to TRBD2. Germline V gene lookup returns CDR1 DFQATT and CDR2 SNEGSKA (reference sequence). Unmatched junction bases numbered 4, after V lost 3 bases and J lost 5 bases. The CDR3 length is 12 residues. CDR3 amino acids: CSASLGGNEQYF. CDR3 nucleotide sequence: TGCAGTGCTAGTTTGGGGGGGAACGAGCAGTACTTC.